The present entry profiles one T cell receptor (beta chain) with its context. Its antigen is as yet unknown. The germline V and J ends were trimmed by 1 base and 4 bases, with 11 bases remaining between them. Germline V gene data show CDR1 as LGHNA and CDR2 as YSLEER. The CDR3 runs 15 residues. The data are from a study of T cell responses to AZD1222 COVID-19 vaccine. Study observations and caveats: A rise in Spike-specific TCR breadth and depth followed two AZD1222 doses.

Assay: immunoSEQ multiplex PCR; the TCRdb copy retains only in-frame clones and omits some. The data hold approximately 150,000 clones, with about 87% observed a single time. This specimen was peripheral blood, taken on day 0 of AZD1222 vaccination. The rearrangement links TRBV4-3 to TRBJ2-1; a weak D match, TRBD1 (6 bases). The receptor was derived from an adult in good health. The CDR3 nucleotides are TGCGCCAGCAGCCAAGTAGGGGGTCGGTACAATGAGCAGTTCTTC. Protein: CASSQVGGRYNEQFF.